The 10 T cell receptor beta chains below all came from one sample that was sequenced in a study of glioma-infiltrating T cells. TCR alpha and beta CDR3 regions were amplified from RNA using iRepertoire nested multiplex PCR. TCRdb fed the multiplex PCR reads into MiXCR, producing one record per CDR3 protein. The sample has some 190,000 distinct CDR3 sequences, around 30% seen once. Sequencing was done on a sample of glioma tissue, nonneoplastic brain tissue, or PBMCs (not recorded which). These receptors originate from a human donor with low-grade glioma or glioblastoma, undergoing nonglioma brain surgery, or in good health (not recorded which).

Of note for this clonotype: Mismatch with germline at one junction end may stem from a read error. The rearrangement links TRBV7-3 to TRBJ2-7; the D is unclear. CDR3 size: 16 residues. Germline V gene lookup returns CDR1 SGHTA and CDR2 FQGTGA. CDR3 nucleotide sequence: TGTGCCATCAGCTTAAGTATTAGGGCGCACTCCTACGAGCAGTACTTC. Its protein is CAISLSIRAHSYEQYF.

This clonotype has just a few counts. The chain joins TRBV19 to TRBJ1-2; TRBD1 agrees at 9 bases. Trimming took 7 bases from V and 0 from J; bases not matched to a gene: 6. CDR1 and CDR2 from the germline V gene are LNHDA and SQIVND (reference sequence). The CDR3 contains 15 residues. The CDR3 sequence: CASNRGPTTNYGYTF. CDR3 in DNA: TGTGCCAGTAACAGGGGGCCCACAACTAACTATGGCTACACCTTC.

Comment on this clonotype: Being one base from a much bigger clone, this may be a read error. V usage is TRBV2 and J usage is TRBJ2-7, with 7 bases aligning to TRBD1. This CDR3 spans 14 amino acids. Germline CDR1 reads SNHLY; CDR2 reads FYNNEI. V shed 9 bases and J 1 base; nucleotides not matched to a gene: 9. CDR3 protein: CASESGTASYEQYF. The CDR3 region has the DNA TGTGCCAGTGAATCCGGGACAGCTTCCTACGAGCAGTACTTC.

In regard to this clonotype: A much larger clone lies a single base off, so this may be a read error. The rearrangement uses TRBV20-1 and TRBJ2-7; TRBD2 aligns across 7 bases. Germline-derived CDR1 and CDR2 are DFQATT and SNEGSKA (reference sequence). CDR3 length equals 15 residues. The CDR3 sequence is CSARGQAGLAYERYF. The CDR3 DNA reads as TGCAGTGCTAGAGGACAAGCGGGACTGGCCTACGAGCGGTACTTC.

On this clonotype: A read error may produce the germline difference seen at one junction end. The genes are TRBV6-1 and TRBJ1-2; 7 bases align to TRBD1. Germline values: CDR1 MNHNS, CDR2 SASEGT. CDR3 length: 13 amino acids. In DNA, the CDR3 is TGTGCCAGCAGCCAGGGACAGCTCTATGGTTACACCTTC. Translated, it gives CASSQGQLYGYTF.

The J gene is TRBJ1-1, the V gene TRBV19; D remains unclear. Per germline, CDR1 LNHDA and CDR2 SQIVND (reference sequence). Trimming shortened V by 7 bases and J by 4 bases, and 13 bases separated the two germline ends. The CDR3 loop spans 13 amino acids. CDR3 region: CASKTNRFTEAFF. The CDR3 DNA follows: TGTGCCAGTAAAACCAACAGATTCACTGAAGCTTTCTTT.

This clonotype is a singleton in its sample. Just one base apart from a much larger clone, this may be a read error. The rearrangement uses TRBV20-1 and TRBJ1-4; 9 bases align to TRBD1. The V gene's germline CDR1 is DFQATT and CDR2 SNEGSKA (reference sequence). The J segment lost 1 base and the V segment lost 5 bases, leaving 11 bases of the junction unmatched. The CDR3 consists of 17 residues. The CDR3 DNA follows: TGCAGTGCTCCGGGACAGGGATATTGGGGAACTAATGAAAAACTGTTTTTT. Translation gives CSAPGQGYWGTNEKLFF.

A note on this clonotype: A much larger clone lies a single base off, so this may be a read error. The V call is TRBV7-2, the J call TRBJ2-1, with 7 bases identical to TRBD2. This CDR3 has 14 amino acids. Germline values: CDR1 SGHTA, CDR2 FQGNSA. CDR3 in amino acids: CANSLVAGTIEQFF. CDR3 DNA sequence: TGTGCCAACAGCTTAGTGGCGGGGACTATTGAGCAGTTCTTC.

About this clonotype itself: One end of the junction fails to match germline, which may point to a read error. The rearrangement links TRBV7-6 to TRBJ2-3; 8 bases fit TRBD2. The germline V gene has CDR1 SGHVS and CDR2 FNYEAQ. This CDR3 spans 15 amino acids. The CDR3 spells CASSFSAGEGDTQYF. DNA for the CDR3: TGTGCTAGCAGCTTCTCAGCGGGAGAGGGGGATACGCAGTATTTT. Full variable domain (rest looked up from reference TRBV7-6 and TRBJ2-3): GAGVSQSPRYKVTKRGQDVALRCDPISGHVSLYWYRQALGQGPEFLTYFNYEAQQDKSGLPNDRFSAERPEGSISTLTIQRTEQRDSAMYRCASSFSAGEGDTQYFGPGTRLTVL.

This clonotype occurred many times. The chain is built from TRBV7-9 and TRBJ2-1; 8 bases line up with TRBD2. This CDR3 contains 17 residues. From germline, CDR1 is SEHNR and CDR2 FQNEAQ (reference sequence). V gave up 4 bases and J gave up 1 base; unmatched junction bases: 9. Here the CDR3 reads CASSSTPREGSYNEQFF. DNA of the CDR3: TGTGCCAGCAGCTCTACCCCCCGGGAGGGTTCCTACAATGAGCAGTTCTTC. Based on the CDR3 plus reference TRBV7-9 and TRBJ2-1, the full variable domain is DTGVSQNPRHKITKRGQNVTFRCDPISEHNRLYWYRQTLGQGPEFLTYFQNEAQLEKSRLLSDRFSAERPKGSFSTLEIQRTEQGDSAMYLCASSSTPREGSYNEQFFGPGTRLTVL.